A selection of T cell receptor beta chains follows, all from one sample in a study of blood T cell repertoires in COVID-19. TCRdb's copy holds only in-frame clones and misses some; the assay was immunoSEQ multiplex PCR. The sample has some 70,000 clones, approximately 90% seen once. The material sequenced was peripheral blood. Source of these receptors: a human donor in a cohort sampled during active COVID-19. Each CDR3 is given with its conserved first and last residue. A D gene is named only where the DNA matches it firmly. Clone size is shown for a subset of rows, as once, few, many or a class of expanded clone.

TRBV7-2	-	-	TRBJ2-2	TGTGCCAGCAGCTTAAATCGGCAGGCCGGGGAGCTGTTTTTT	CASSLNRQAGELFF
TRBV2	-	-	TRBJ1-2	TGTGCCAGCAGTCTCTTTTCCGGGACACCCTATGGCTACACCTTC	CASSLFSGTPYGYTF
TRBV25-1	-	TRBD1	TRBJ2-1	TGTGCCAGCAGTGAATATTCGGACAGGGTAGAATACAATGAGCAGTTCTTC	CASSEYSDRVEYNEQFF
TRBV28	-	TRBD2	TRBJ2-7	TGTGCCAGCAGTCCGTCGAGGGGCGGGGGGCTTTACGAGCAGTACTTC	CASSPSRGGGLYEQYF
TRBV28	-	-	TRBJ2-5	TGTGCCAGCAGTCTCCTCAGGGGGGTCCAAGAGACCCAGTACTTC	CASSLLRGVQETQYF
TRBV5-1	once	-	TRBJ1-4	TGCGCCAGCAGATTTACCCAGGGTACAACTAATGAAAAACTGTTTTTT	CASRFTQGTTNEKLFF
TRBV5-4	-	TRBD2	TRBJ2-1	TGTGCCAGCAGCTTGGCTAGCGGGGCTAACAATGAGCAGTTCTTC	CASSLASGANNEQFF
TRBV5-4	few	-	TRBJ2-2	TGTGCCAGCAGCTTGGGTAGTCCGCCGAACACCGGGGAGCTGTTTTTT	CASSLGSPPNTGELFF
TRBV19	-	TRBD1	TRBJ1-1	TGTGCCAGTAATATGGCCTCACAGGGGGGACGAACTGAAGCTTTCTTT	CASNMASQGGRTEAFF
TRBV4-3	-	-	TRBJ1-1	TGCGCCAGCAGCCAAATTGGGGCGCGGAACACTGAAGCTTTCTTT	CASSQIGARNTEAFF
TRBV6-2/TRBV6-3	-	-	TRBJ2-6	TGTGCCAGCAGTTCCCTACAGGGAGGGGCGTCCTCTGGGGCCAACGTCCTGACTTTC	CASSSLQGGASSGANVLTF
TRBV18	-	TRBD2	TRBJ2-1	TGTGCCAGCTCACCACCTGGGACTAGCGGAAATTACAATGAGCAGTTCTTC	CASSPPGTSGNYNEQFF
TRBV13	-	-	TRBJ2-3	TGTGCCAGCAGCTTATTAATAGGAGGTGTCGCAGATACGCAGTATTTT	CASSLLIGGVADTQYF
TRBV27	once	TRBD1	TRBJ1-2	TGTGCCAGCAGTTTAAGGGGTCAGGGGGCAGAATATGGCTACACCTTC	CASSLRGQGAEYGYTF
TRBV21-1	once	-	TRBJ2-7	TGTGCCAGCAGAGAACAGCGGGCCTACTACGAGCAGTACTTC	CASREQRAYYEQYF
TRBV7-6	-	-	TRBJ2-1	TGTGCCAGCAGCCGAACGGTGACAGGACCAGCGGTAAGCTCCTACAATGAGCAGTTCTTC	CASSRTVTGPAVSSYNEQFF
TRBV2	-	TRBD2	TRBJ2-3	TGTGCCAGCAGTAAAGCGGGACTGGAAGATACGCAGTATTTT	CASSKAGLEDTQYF
TRBV27	-	-	TRBJ2-5	TGTGCCACCCCCTCGGCCCAGTACTTC	CATPSAQYF
TRBV5-1	-	TRBD1	TRBJ2-2	TGCGCCAGCAGCTGGGCCCGGCAGGGGGTAACCACCGGGGAGCTGTTTTTT	CASSWARQGVTTGELFF
TRBV15	-	-	TRBJ2-5	TGTGCCACCAGCATTGAGGAGACCCAGTACTTC	CATSIEETQYF
TRBV9	-	TRBD1	TRBJ1-2	TGTGCCAGCAGCGCGTTTTCAGGGGGCGCGGGGGGCTACACCTTC	CASSAFSGGAGGYTF
TRBV18	-	-	TRBJ2-7	TGTGCCAGCTCACCAGAGACTACAGGGCCCTACGAGCAGTACTTC	CASSPETTGPYEQYF
TRBV15	few	-	TRBJ2-3	TGTGCCACCAATAGAGGGGCGAGGCGGGGAAGGTTAACAGATACGCAGTATTTT	CATNRGARRGRLTDTQYF
TRBV5-6	-	TRBD2	TRBJ2-1	TGTGCCAGCAGCTTAGCGGGGGCCTACAATGAGCAGTTCTTC	CASSLAGAYNEQFF
TRBV19	-	TRBD2	TRBJ2-2	TGTGCCAGTAGTACGTCTAGCGGAAACACCGGGGAGCTGTTTTTT	CASSTSSGNTGELFF
TRBV9	once	-	TRBJ1-2	TGTGCCAGCGGCAGCGGCGGCTACACCTTC	CASGSGGYTF
TRBV30	-	-	TRBJ2-3	TGTGCCTGGGGGAGAGGTAGGGGCGATACGCAGTATTTT	CAWGRGRGDTQYF
TRBV7-2	-	-	TRBJ2-1	TGTGCCAGCAGCTCGACAGGTCTCTGGGCGGCTGGCTACAATGAGCAGTTCTTC	CASSSTGLWAAGYNEQFF
TRBV12-5	once	TRBD1	TRBJ1-5	TGTGCTAGTGGTTTGAATGAGGACAGGCTTCAGCCCCAGCATTTT	CASGLNEDRLQPQHF
TRBV7-2	-	TRBD2	TRBJ2-1	TGTGCCAGCAGCACCAGGTCAGGCGGGGGGGCCGATGAGCAGTTCTTC	CASSTRSGGGADEQFF
TRBV9	-	TRBD2	TRBJ2-2	TGTGCCAGCAGCGTAGGAACTAGCGGCTTTGCGAACACCGGGGAGCTGTTTTTT	CASSVGTSGFANTGELFF
TRBV2	-	-	TRBJ2-2	TGTGCCAGCAGTGTGGTGCGGGGCGGGGAGCTGTTTTTT	CASSVVRGGELFF
TRBV6-5	-	-	TRBJ1-1	TGTGCCAGCAGCACTGCGGACAGGAACACTGAAGCTTTCTTT	CASSTADRNTEAFF
TRBV14	-	TRBD2	TRBJ2-5	TGTGCCAGCAGCCTAGGGACGGGGGGGACCCAGTACTTC	CASSLGTGGTQYF
TRBV2	once	-	TRBJ1-2	TGTGCCAGCAGTGGACAGTCTACCGGTTTGTTAGGCTACACCTTC	CASSGQSTGLLGYTF
TRBV7-2	-	-	TRBJ1-2	TGTGCCAGCAGCTTTCAGGGTTTTGGCTACACCTTC	CASSFQGFGYTF
TRBV11-3	-	-	TRBJ1-1	TGTGCCAGCAGCCGACAGAGGAACACTGAAGCTTTCTTT	CASSRQRNTEAFF
TRBV5-1	few	-	TRBJ2-2	TGCGCCAGCAGCGAGAGTCGACTAGCCGGGGAGCTGTTTTTT	CASSESRLAGELFF
TRBV5-1	-	TRBD1	TRBJ2-5	TGCGCCAGCAGCTTGGGGACAGGGCGCCAAGAGACCCAGTACTTC	CASSLGTGRQETQYF
TRBV6-5	few	-	TRBJ1-5	TGTGCCAGCAGGAGCGGTCAAAATCAGCCCCAGCATTTT	CASRSGQNQPQHF
TRBV30	-	-	TRBJ2-7	TGTGCCTGGAGCTCTAGTCGGTGGGAGCAGTACTTC	CAWSSSRWEQYF
TRBV28	-	-	TRBJ2-1	TGTGCCAGCAGGCGAAAGCGGTACAATGAGCAGTTCTTC	CASRRKRYNEQFF
TRBV6-5	-	-	TRBJ1-6	TGTGCCAGCAGTCCAAGACAGGAGAAATATTCACCCCTCCACTTT	CASSPRQEKYSPLHF
TRBV5-1	few	TRBD1	TRBJ1-1	TGCGCCAGCACCCCCGGGGGACAGGGATCCACTGAAGCTTTCTTT	CASTPGGQGSTEAFF
TRBV3-1/TRBV3-2	-	-	TRBJ2-1	TGTGCCAGCAGCCAGGCCACAGGACAGTCTGAGCAGTTCTTC	CASSQATGQSEQFF
TRBV19	-	TRBD1	TRBJ2-7	TGTGCCAGTAGGACGACAGGGGGCCCTCTGGAGCAGTACTTC	CASRTTGGPLEQYF
TRBV7-6	-	TRBD1	TRBJ1-1	TGTGCCAGCAGCTTAGAGGGACAGGGGGCGATAGCTTTCTTT	CASSLEGQGAIAFF
TRBV30	-	-	TRBJ2-7	TGTGCCTGGGCCCTGGGGCAGGGATTACGCGAGCAGTACTTC	CAWALGQGLREQYF
TRBV7-2	-	-	TRBJ2-7	TGTGCCAGCAGCTTACCCGGACTACTCGAGCAGTACTTC	CASSLPGLLEQYF
TRBV27	few	-	TRBJ1-5	TGTGCCAGCGGACCCGGGAGACTGGTGGGTCAGCCCCAGCATTTT	CASGPGRLVGQPQHF
TRBV29-1	-	-	TRBJ2-3	TGCAGCGGAGGGGGTAGTACAGATACGCAGTATTTT	CSGGGSTDTQYF
TRBV7-2	-	-	TRBJ1-5	TGTGCCAGCAGCCCCCGGCCGTCAGGGGATCAGCCCCAGCATTTT	CASSPRPSGDQPQHF
TRBV3-1/TRBV3-2	-	-	TRBJ2-7	TGTGCCAGCAGCCACCAATTCAGCGAGCAGTACTTC	CASSHQFSEQYF
TRBV12-3/TRBV12-4	-	TRBD1	TRBJ1-2	TGTGCCAGCAGATCCACAGGGGGCTATGGCTACACCTTC	CASRSTGGYGYTF
TRBV6-1	-	TRBD2	TRBJ2-5	TGTGCCAGCAGTGATGTTAGCGGGAAAGGGGAAGAGACCCAGTACTTC	CASSDVSGKGEETQYF